Listed below are T cell receptor beta chains from one sample, sequenced in a study of naive and memory T cell subsets. Using its own MiXCR run on the UMI-ligation and nested PCR reads, TCRdb lists one record per CDR3 protein. The sample yields some 25,000 distinct CDR3 sequences, around 5.2% seen once. The source material was blood. The receptors come from an adult in good health. Each CDR3 is given with its conserved first and last residue. D genes are given only for firm matches. Clone sizes are given selectively: once, few, many, or a class where the clone is expanded.

abundance	v_gene	j_gene	d_gene	CDR3aa	CDR3nt
many	TRBV6-2/TRBV6-3	TRBJ1-2	NA	CASNKSQGLHGYTF	TGTGCCAGCAATAAATCCCAGGGATTGCATGGCTACACCTTC
many	TRBV20-1	TRBJ2-4	NA	CSARSWTPGDIQYF	TGCAGTGCTAGATCTTGGACCCCGGGAGACATTCAGTACTTC
few	TRBV4-3	TRBJ2-2	NA	CASSHNRAGELFF	TGCGCCAGCAGCCATAATCGGGCCGGGGAGCTGTTTTTT
NA	TRBV2	TRBJ1-1	NA	CASSDRTVNTEAFF	TGTGCCAGCAGTGACCGGACGGTGAACACTGAAGCTTTCTTT
NA	TRBV19	TRBJ1-5	NA	CASSDGSRGNQPQHF	TGTGCCAGTAGTGATGGTAGCCGAGGCAATCAGCCCCAGCATTTT
NA	TRBV7-9	TRBJ2-7	NA	CASSFEAYEQYF	TGTGCCAGCAGCTTTGAAGCCTACGAGCAGTACTTC
medium-sized	TRBV12-3/TRBV12-4	TRBJ2-3	TRBD1	CASSERTGGRTDTQYF	TGTGCCAGCAGTGAGAGGACAGGGGGTCGGACAGATACGCAGTATTTT
many	TRBV27	TRBJ1-1	NA	CASSLGPGGTEAFF	TGTGCCAGCAGTCTTGGCCCCGGAGGCACTGAAGCTTTCTTT
many	TRBV29-1	TRBJ1-4	NA	CSAIRDGNEKLFF	TGCAGCGCGATCCGGGACGGAAATGAAAAACTGTTTTTT
many	TRBV10-3	TRBJ1-2	NA	CAISESQGSDGYTF	TGTGCCATCAGTGAGTCGCAGGGATCGGACGGCTACACCTTC
many	TRBV29-1	TRBJ2-1	NA	CSVAGTVGGEQFF	TGCAGCGTTGCAGGGACCGTCGGGGGTGAGCAGTTCTTC
NA	TRBV11-2	TRBJ1-1	TRBD1	CASSVTGGMSFF	TGTGCCAGCAGCGTAACAGGGGGCATGTCTTTCTTT
many	TRBV14	TRBJ2-1	TRBD2	CASSQKETAGGPPNEQFF	TGTGCCAGCAGCCAAAAGGAAACGGCGGGAGGGCCTCCCAATGAGCAGTTCTTC
medium-sized	TRBV29-1	TRBJ1-2	TRBD1	CSVGQGGDYTF	TGCAGCGTGGGACAGGGGGGGGACTACACCTTC
many	TRBV3-1	TRBJ2-5	TRBD1	CASSEQVRTGEYQETQYF	TGTGCCAGCAGCGAACAAGTGAGGACAGGGGAGTACCAAGAGACCCAGTACTTC
many	TRBV4-1	TRBJ2-1	TRBD2	CASSQDGLAGRGYNEQFF	TGCGCCAGCAGCCAGGACGGACTAGCGGGAAGGGGGTACAATGAGCAGTTCTTC
many	TRBV18	TRBJ1-1	NA	CASSRELVTVDTEAFF	TGTGCCAGCTCACGTGAGCTTGTAACCGTAGACACTGAAGCTTTCTTT
many	TRBV10-3	TRBJ1-5	NA	CAISESGSGSNQPQHF	TGTGCCATCAGTGAGTCGGGGTCAGGAAGCAATCAGCCCCAGCATTTT
NA	TRBV29-1	TRBJ2-1	TRBD2	CSVEDSTTSGSGLQFF	TGCAGCGTTGAAGATTCAACGACTAGCGGGAGTGGGTTGCAGTTCTTC
many	TRBV7-8	TRBJ1-2	TRBD1	CASSSKALTTGGNYGYTF	TGTGCCAGCAGCTCCAAAGCCCTAACGACAGGGGGCAATTATGGCTACACCTTC
NA	TRBV19	TRBJ2-1	TRBD1	CASRPTGALENEQFF	TGTGCCAGTAGACCGACAGGGGCCCTTGAGAATGAGCAGTTCTTC
many	TRBV7-2	TRBJ2-3	NA	CASSFQTGDTDTQYF	TGTGCCAGCAGCTTTCAAACGGGAGATACAGATACGCAGTATTTT
NA	TRBV6-2/TRBV6-3	TRBJ2-7	NA	CASSYSGLGSYEQYF	TGTGCCAGCAGTTACTCAGGGTTGGGATCCTACGAGCAGTACTTC
many	TRBV7-8	TRBJ2-7	NA	CASSARDWAREQYF	TGTGCCAGCAGCGCCCGGGACTGGGCGCGGGAGCAGTACTTC
many	TRBV29-1	TRBJ2-3	TRBD1	CSVELPGQAQYF	TGCAGCGTTGAATTACCGGGACAGGCGCAGTATTTT
few	TRBV7-9	TRBJ2-5	NA	CASSLQTQYF	TGTGCCAGCAGCTTACAGACCCAGTACTTC
many	TRBV4-2	TRBJ2-3	TRBD2	CASSHRAIASGSTDTQYF	TGTGCCAGCAGCCATCGTGCTATAGCTAGCGGTAGCACAGATACGCAGTATTTT
many	TRBV4-2	TRBJ1-2	TRBD1	CASSPTSNQGDYGYTF	TGTGCCAGCAGCCCAACGTCAAACCAGGGGGACTATGGCTACACCTTC
many	TRBV6-5	TRBJ2-7	NA	CASSYGAGTYEQYF	TGTGCCAGCAGTTATGGGGCTGGAACCTACGAGCAGTACTTC
many	TRBV7-2	TRBJ2-7	NA	CASSPGPGEAFYEQYF	TGTGCCAGCAGCCCAGGCCCGGGAGAAGCGTTCTACGAGCAGTACTTC
many	TRBV13	TRBJ2-1	NA	CASSLGRRGEQFF	TGTGCCAGCAGCCTCGGACGGAGGGGTGAGCAGTTCTTC
many	TRBV7-7	TRBJ1-5	NA	CASSLARGDQPQHF	TGTGCTAGCAGCTTAGCCAGGGGAGATCAGCCCCAGCATTTT
few	TRBV6-5	TRBJ2-1	NA	CASSWYNEQFF	TGTGCCAGCAGTTGGTACAATGAGCAGTTCTTC
medium-sized	TRBV6-5	TRBJ1-5	TRBD1	CASSPIRQDRVDGPQHF	TGTGCCAGCAGTCCCATCCGGCAGGACAGGGTGGATGGGCCCCAGCATTTT
many	TRBV27	TRBJ2-4	NA	CASRAAGKVKNIQYF	TGTGCCAGCAGGGCCGCTGGGAAGGTCAAAAACATTCAGTACTTC
many	TRBV12-3/TRBV12-4	TRBJ1-5	NA	CASSLSGNQPQHF	TGTGCCAGCAGTTTGTCGGGTAATCAGCCCCAGCATTTT
many	TRBV12-3/TRBV12-4	TRBJ2-2	NA	CASSSSSRPTQSGELFF	TGTGCCAGCAGTTCCTCGTCCAGGCCCACTCAATCCGGGGAGCTGTTTTTT
NA	TRBV11-1	TRBJ2-1	NA	CASSPQGRLGISYNEQFF	TGTGCCAGCAGCCCCCAGGGCCGACTGGGGATCTCCTACAATGAGCAGTTCTTC
many	TRBV10-3	TRBJ2-1	TRBD1	CAIRGQGDEQFF	TGTGCCATCAGGGGACAGGGTGATGAGCAGTTCTTC
many	TRBV2	TRBJ1-5	NA	CASQPGEDQPQHF	TGTGCCAGCCAGCCGGGGGAGGATCAGCCCCAGCATTTT